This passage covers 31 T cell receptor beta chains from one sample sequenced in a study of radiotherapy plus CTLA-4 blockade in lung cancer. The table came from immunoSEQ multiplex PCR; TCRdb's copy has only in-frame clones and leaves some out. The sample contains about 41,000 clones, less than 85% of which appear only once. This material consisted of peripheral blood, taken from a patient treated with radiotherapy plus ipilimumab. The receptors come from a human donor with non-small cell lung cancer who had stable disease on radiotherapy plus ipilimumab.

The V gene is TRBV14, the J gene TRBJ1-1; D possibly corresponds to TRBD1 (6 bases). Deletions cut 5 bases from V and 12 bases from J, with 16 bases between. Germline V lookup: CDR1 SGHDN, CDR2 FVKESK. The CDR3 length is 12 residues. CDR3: CASSTRDTQSFF. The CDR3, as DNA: TGTGCCAGCAGCACCCGGGACACCCAATCTTTCTTT.

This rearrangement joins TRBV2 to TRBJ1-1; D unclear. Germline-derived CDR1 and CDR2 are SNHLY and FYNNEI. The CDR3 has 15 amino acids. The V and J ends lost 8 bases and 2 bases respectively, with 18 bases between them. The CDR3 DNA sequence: TGTGCCAGCTCTCAGGAGGGAGTTGGAAACACTGAAGCTTTCTTT. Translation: CASSQEGVGNTEAFF.

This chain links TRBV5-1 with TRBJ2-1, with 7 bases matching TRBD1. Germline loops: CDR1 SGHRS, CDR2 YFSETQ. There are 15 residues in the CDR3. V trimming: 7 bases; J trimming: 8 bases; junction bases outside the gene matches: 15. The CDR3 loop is CASSPSGTVVDEQFF. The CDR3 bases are TGCGCCAGCTCCCCGTCAGGGACAGTGGTCGATGAGCAGTTCTTC. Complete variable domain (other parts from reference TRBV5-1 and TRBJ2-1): KAGVTQTPRYLIKTRGQQVTLSCSPISGHRSVSWYQQTPGQGLQFLFEYFSETQRNKGNFPGRFSGRQFSNSRSEMNVSTLELGDSALYLCASSPSGTVVDEQFFGPGTRLTVL.

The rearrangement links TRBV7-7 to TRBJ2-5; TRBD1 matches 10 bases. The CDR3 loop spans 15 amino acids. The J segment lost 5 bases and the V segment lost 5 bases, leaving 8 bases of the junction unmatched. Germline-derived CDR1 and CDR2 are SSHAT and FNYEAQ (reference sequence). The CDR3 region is CASSPTGGAGETQYF. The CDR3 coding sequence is TGTGCCAGCAGCCCGACAGGGGGCGCCGGGGAGACCCAGTACTTC.

Here the CDR3 reads CASSLGGGPVGNEQFF. DNA for the CDR3: TGCGCCAGCAGCTTGGGAGGGGGGCCGGTAGGCAATGAGCAGTTCTTC. The chain couples TRBV5-1 to TRBJ2-1; tentatively, D is TRBD1 or TRBD2 (6 bases each). The CDR3 covers 16 residues. Germline V gene lookup returns CDR1 SGHRS and CDR2 YFSETQ. The V gene lost 0 bases and the J gene lost 6 bases, with 16 bases spanning the gap. Supplemented by reference TRBV5-1 and TRBJ2-1, the full variable domain reads KAGVTQTPRYLIKTRGQQVTLSCSPISGHRSVSWYQQTPGQGLQFLFEYFSETQRNKGNFPGRFSGRQFSNSRSEMNVSTLELGDSALYLCASSLGGGPVGNEQFFGPGTRLTVL.

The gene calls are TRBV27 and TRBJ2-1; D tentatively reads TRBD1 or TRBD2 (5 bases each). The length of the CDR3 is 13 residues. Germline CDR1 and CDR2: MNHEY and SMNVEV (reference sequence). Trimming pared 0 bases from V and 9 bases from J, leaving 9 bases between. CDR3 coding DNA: TGTGCCAGCAGTTTATCCCAGGGACGTGAGCAGTTCTTC. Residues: CASSLSQGREQFF.

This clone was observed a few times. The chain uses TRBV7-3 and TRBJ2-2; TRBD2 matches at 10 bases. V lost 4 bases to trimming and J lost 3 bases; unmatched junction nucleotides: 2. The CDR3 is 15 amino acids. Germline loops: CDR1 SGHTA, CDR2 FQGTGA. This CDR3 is CASSSLAGDTGELFF. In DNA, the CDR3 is TGTGCCAGCAGCTCCCTAGCGGGGGACACCGGGGAGCTGTTTTTT.

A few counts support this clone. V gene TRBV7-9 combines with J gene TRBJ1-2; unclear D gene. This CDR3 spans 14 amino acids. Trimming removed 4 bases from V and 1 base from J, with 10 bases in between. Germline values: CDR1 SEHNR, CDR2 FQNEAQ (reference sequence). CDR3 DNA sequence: TGTGCCAGCAGCTCGATGACGGATAACTATGGCTACACCTTC. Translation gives CASSSMTDNYGYTF.

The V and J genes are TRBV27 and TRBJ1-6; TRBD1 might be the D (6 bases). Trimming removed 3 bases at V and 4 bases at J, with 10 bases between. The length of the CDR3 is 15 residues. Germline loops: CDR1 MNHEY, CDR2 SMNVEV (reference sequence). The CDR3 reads CASSFVDSYNSPLHF. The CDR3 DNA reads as TGTGCCAGCAGTTTCGTGGACAGTTATAATTCACCCCTCCACTTT.

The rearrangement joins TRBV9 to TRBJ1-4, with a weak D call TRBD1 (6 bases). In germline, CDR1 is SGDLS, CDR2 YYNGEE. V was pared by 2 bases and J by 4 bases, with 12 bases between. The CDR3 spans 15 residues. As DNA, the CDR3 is TGTGCCAGCAGCGTGGCGGGACACTTTAATGAAAAACTGTTTTTT. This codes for CASSVAGHFNEKLFF.

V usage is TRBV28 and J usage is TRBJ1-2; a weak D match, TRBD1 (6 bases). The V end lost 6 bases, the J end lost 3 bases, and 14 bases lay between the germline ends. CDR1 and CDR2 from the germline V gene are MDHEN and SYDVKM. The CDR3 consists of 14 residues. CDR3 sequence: CASRGGRNHYGYTF. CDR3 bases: TGTGCCAGCAGGGGGGGCAGGAACCACTATGGCTACACCTTC.

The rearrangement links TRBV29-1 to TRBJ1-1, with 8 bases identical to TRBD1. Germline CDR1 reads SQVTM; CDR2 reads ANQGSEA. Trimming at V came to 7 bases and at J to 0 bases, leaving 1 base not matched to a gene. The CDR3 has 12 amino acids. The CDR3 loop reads CSGDRLNTEAFF. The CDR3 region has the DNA TGCAGCGGGGACAGGTTGAACACTGAAGCTTTCTTT.

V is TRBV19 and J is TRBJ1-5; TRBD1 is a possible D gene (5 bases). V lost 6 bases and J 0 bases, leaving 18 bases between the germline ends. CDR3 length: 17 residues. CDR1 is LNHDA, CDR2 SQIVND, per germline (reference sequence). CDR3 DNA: TGTGCCAGTAGCAGGCCGCGAACGACAGTTAGCAATCAGCCCCAGCATTTT. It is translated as CASSRPRTTVSNQPQHF.

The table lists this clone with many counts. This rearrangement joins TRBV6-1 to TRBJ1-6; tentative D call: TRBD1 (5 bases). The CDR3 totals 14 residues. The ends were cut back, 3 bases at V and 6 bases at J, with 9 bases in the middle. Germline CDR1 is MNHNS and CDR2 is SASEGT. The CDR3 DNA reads TGTGCCAGCAGTGACAGGCAGGGTAATTCACCCCTCCACTTT. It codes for CASSDRQGNSPLHF.

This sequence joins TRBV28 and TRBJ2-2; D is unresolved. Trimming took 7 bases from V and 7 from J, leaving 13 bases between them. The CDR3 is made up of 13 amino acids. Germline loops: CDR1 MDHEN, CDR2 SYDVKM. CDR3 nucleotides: TGTGCCAGCACCCCTAGGGTCGGCGGGGAGCTGTTTTTT. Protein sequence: CASTPRVGGELFF.

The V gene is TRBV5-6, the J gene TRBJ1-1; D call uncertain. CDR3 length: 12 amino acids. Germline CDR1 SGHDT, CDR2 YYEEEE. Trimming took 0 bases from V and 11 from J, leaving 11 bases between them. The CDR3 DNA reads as TGTGCCAGCAGCTTGGCGAGTGGGAGGGCTTTCTTT. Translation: CASSLASGRAFF.

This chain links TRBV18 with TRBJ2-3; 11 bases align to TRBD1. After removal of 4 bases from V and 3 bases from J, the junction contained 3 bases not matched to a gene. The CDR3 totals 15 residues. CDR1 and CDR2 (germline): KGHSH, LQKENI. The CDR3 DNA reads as TGTGCCAGCTCACGCCGGGACAGGGGGACAGATACGCAGTATTTT. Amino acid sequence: CASSRRDRGTDTQYF.

The CDR3 region is CASSIRGDRVGSGQFF. The CDR3, as DNA: TGTGCCAGCAGCATCAGAGGGGACAGGGTCGGTTCTGGGCAGTTCTTC. V is TRBV7-3 and J is TRBJ2-1; 9 nucleotides align to TRBD1. The CDR3 sequence is 16 residues long. V gave up 5 bases and J gave up 12 bases; unmatched junction bases: 17. Germline V gene data show CDR1 as SGHTA and CDR2 as FQGTGA.

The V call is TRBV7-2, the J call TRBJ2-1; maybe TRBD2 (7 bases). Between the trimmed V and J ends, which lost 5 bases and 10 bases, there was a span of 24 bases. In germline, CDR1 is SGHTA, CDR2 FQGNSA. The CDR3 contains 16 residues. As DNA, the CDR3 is TGTGCCAGCAGCCCCCGGGCATTAGGGGGGGGATTCGAGCAGTTCTTC. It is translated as CASSPRALGGGFEQFF. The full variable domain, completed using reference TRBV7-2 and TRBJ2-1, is GAGVSQSPSNKVTEKGKDVELRCDPISGHTALYWYRQSLGQGLEFLIYFQGNSAPDKSGLPSDRFSAERTGGSVSTLTIQRTQQEDSAVYLCASSPRALGGGFEQFFGPGTRLTVL.

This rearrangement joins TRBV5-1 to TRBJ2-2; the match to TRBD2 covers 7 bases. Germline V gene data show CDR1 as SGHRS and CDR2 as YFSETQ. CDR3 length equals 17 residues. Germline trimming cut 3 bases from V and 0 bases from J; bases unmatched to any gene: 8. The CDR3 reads CASSSGWRGTNTGELFF. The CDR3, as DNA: TGCGCCAGCAGCTCGGGGTGGCGGGGGACGAACACCGGGGAGCTGTTTTTT. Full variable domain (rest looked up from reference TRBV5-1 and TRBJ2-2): KAGVTQTPRYLIKTRGQQVTLSCSPISGHRSVSWYQQTPGQGLQFLFEYFSETQRNKGNFPGRFSGRQFSNSRSEMNVSTLELGDSALYLCASSSGWRGTNTGELFFGEGSRLTVL.

CDR3 bases: TGTGCCATCAGTGAGTTCCCAGGTGTCACTGAAGCTTTCTTT. It yields the protein CAISEFPGVTEAFF. This chain joins TRBV10-3 and TRBJ1-1, with unresolved D. The length of the CDR3 is 14 residues. Germline CDR1 ENHRY, CDR2 SYGVKD. V lost 1 base and J lost 4, with 10 bases in between.

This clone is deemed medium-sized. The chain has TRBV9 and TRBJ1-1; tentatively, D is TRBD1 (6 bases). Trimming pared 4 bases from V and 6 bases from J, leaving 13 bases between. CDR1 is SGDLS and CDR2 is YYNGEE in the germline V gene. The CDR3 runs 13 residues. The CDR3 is CASSTGQGPEAFF. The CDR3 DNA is TGTGCCAGCAGCACAGGTCAGGGGCCTGAAGCTTTCTTT. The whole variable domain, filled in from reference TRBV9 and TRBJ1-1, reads DSGVTQTPKHLITATGQRVTLRCSPRSGDLSVYWYQQSLDQGLQFLIQYYNGEERAKGNILERFSAQQFPDLHSELNLSSLELGDSALYFCASSTGQGPEAFFGQGTRLTVV.

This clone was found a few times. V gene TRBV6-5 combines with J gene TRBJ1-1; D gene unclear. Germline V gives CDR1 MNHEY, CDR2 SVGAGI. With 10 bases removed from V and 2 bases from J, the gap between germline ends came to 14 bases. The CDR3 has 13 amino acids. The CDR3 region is CATSNFPNTEAFF. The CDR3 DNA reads TGTGCCACCTCGAACTTCCCTAACACTGAAGCTTTCTTT.

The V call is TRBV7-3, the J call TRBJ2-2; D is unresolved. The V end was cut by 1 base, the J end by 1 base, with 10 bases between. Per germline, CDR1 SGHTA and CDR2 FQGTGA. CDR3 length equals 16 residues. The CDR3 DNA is TGTGCCAGCAGCTTAAGTGTAGGTCAGAACACCGGGGAGCTGTTTTTT. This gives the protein CASSLSVGQNTGELFF.

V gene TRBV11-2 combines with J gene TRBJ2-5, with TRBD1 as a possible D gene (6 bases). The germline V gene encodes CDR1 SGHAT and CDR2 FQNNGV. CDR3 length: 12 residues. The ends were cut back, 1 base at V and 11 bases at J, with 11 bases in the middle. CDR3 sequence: CASSLVPGQQYF. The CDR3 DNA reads TGTGCCAGCAGCTTAGTACCCGGACAGCAGTACTTC.

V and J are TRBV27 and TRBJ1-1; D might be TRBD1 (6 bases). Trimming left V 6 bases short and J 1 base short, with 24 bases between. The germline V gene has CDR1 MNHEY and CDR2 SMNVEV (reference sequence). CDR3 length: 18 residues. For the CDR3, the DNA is TGTGCCAGCAGAATCGGGACGGGCCAGGGGTATAAGAACACTGAAGCTTTCTTT. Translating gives CASRIGTGQGYKNTEAFF.

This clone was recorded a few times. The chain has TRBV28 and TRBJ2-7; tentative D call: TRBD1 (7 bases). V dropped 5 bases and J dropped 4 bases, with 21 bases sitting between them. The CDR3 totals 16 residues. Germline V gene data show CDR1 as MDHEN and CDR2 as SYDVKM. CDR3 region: CASSGGTARVVYEQYV. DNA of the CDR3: TGTGCCAGCAGTGGCGGGACAGCAAGAGTGGTGTACGAGCAGTACGTC.

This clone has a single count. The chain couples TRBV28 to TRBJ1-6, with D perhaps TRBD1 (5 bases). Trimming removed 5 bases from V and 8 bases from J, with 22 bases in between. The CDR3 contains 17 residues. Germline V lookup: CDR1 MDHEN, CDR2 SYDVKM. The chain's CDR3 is CASSGVIGGVRHSPLHF. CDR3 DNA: TGTGCCAGCAGTGGCGTCATCGGAGGGGTTCGTCATTCACCCCTCCACTTT.

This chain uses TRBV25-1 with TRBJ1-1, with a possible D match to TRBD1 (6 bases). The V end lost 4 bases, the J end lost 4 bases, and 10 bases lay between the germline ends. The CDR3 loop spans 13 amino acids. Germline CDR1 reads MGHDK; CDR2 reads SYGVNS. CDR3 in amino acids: CASSVGQRTEAFF. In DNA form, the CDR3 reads TGTGCCAGCAGTGTCGGACAGCGCACTGAAGCTTTCTTT.

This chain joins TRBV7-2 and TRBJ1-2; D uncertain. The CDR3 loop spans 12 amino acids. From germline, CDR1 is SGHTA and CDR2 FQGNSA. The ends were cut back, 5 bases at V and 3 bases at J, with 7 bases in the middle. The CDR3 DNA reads TGTGCCAGCAGCGCTAGCGACTATGGCTACACCTTC. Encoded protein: CASSASDYGYTF.

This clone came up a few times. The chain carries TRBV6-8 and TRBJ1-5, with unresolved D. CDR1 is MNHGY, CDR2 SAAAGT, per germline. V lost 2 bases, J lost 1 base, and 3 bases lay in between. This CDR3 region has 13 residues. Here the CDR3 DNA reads TGTGCCAGCAGTTACGACAGCAATCAGCCCCAGCATTTT. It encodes CASSYDSNQPQHF.